The present TCR beta chain was sequenced within a study of tumor-infiltrating lymphocytes in primary liver carcinoma. Whole-study context: Patients of both sexes were 30 to 69 years old. General study results and limits: Relative to tumor region pairs, the tumor-adjacent and tumor-blood pairs showed overlap that was lower. Only about 8-25% of top clones appeared in all five tumor regions.

On this clonotype itself: Its target is unknown.

Unsorted bulk tissue, about 18-32 mg of it, served as the source for co-extraction of RNA and DNA. Resection treated the patients' primary liver carcinoma. A primer matching the constant region was used to make TCR beta cDNA from around 550 ng of total RNA. TCR beta libraries came from three nested multiplex PCR rounds using slightly modified ARM-PCR. PCR rounds one and two used TRBV1-TRBV30 forward primers with a C-beta reverse primer for around 9 cycles each. TCRdb analysed the multiplex PCR reads with MiXCR anew, one entry per CDR3 protein. The top ten hold 15% to 20% of the sample, which has more than 70,000 distinct CDR3 sequences, around 70% seen once. CDR1 SGHAT and CDR2 FQDESV come from the germline V gene (reference sequence). The CDR3 spans 17 residues.

This clonotype was sampled from a man aged 35-49 years with primary liver carcinoma and hepatitis B virus infection. The sample comprised liver tumor tissue from sampling region 1. Subset reported: tumor region T1, superior pole. This chain connects TRBV11-1 to TRBJ2-1; TRBD2 aligns across 14 bases. The CDR3 DNA is TGTGTTAGCAGCCTGGGACTAGCGGGAGAAGCCGACAATGAGCAGTTCTTC. Its protein product is CVSSLGLAGEADNEQFF.